This T cell receptor beta chain emerged from a study of cytomegalovirus exposure and HLA in healthy donors. The CDR3 loop spans 12 amino acids. Germline loops: CDR1 MGHRA, CDR2 YSYEKL. Between the trimmed V and J ends, which lost 4 bases and 8 bases, there was a span of 11 bases. Primers: 60 Vbeta forward and 13 Jbeta reverse. This table comes from immunoSEQ multiplex PCR, and its TCRdb copy is limited to in-frame clones, with some not included. The data hold roughly 100,000 clones, with 60% to 70% observed a single time. The TCR was taken from a man aged 30 to 39 in good health and CMV-seropositive. This chain links TRBV4-1 with TRBJ1-2, with D perhaps TRBD1 (5 bases). The sequencing input was PBMCs. The CDR3 sequence is CASSLESGGYTF. As DNA, the CDR3 is TGCGCCAGCAGCCTGGAGTCAGGGGGCTACACCTTC.